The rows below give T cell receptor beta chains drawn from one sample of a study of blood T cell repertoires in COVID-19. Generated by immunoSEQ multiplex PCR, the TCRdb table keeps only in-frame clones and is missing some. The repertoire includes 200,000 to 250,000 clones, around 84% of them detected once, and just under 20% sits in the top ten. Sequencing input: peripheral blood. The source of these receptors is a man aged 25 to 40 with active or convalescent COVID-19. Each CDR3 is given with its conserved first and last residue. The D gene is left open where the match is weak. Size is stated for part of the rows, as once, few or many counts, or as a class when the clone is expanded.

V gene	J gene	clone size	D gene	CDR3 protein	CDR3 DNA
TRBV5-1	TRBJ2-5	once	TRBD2	CASGRGGVETQYF	TGCGCCAGCGGAAGGGGAGGGGTAGAGACCCAGTACTTC
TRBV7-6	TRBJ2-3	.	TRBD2	CASSLVPAGGTDTQYF	TGTGCCAGCAGCTTAGTTCCAGCGGGGGGCACAGATACGCAGTATTTT
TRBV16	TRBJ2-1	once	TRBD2	CASSLGTSSTLIGDEQFF	TGTGCCAGCAGCCTTGGGACTAGCTCGACCCTGATTGGCGATGAGCAGTTCTTC
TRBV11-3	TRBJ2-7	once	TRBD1	CASSMTTGGSSEQYF	TGTGCCAGCAGCATGACGACAGGGGGAAGCTCCGAGCAGTACTTC
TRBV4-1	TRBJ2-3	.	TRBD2	CASSQGTSGRPQDTQYF	TGCGCCAGCAGCCAAGGCACTAGCGGGAGACCCCAAGATACGCAGTATTTT
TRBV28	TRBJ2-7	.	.	CASSLGGAASYEQYF	TGTGCCAGCAGCCTTGGGGGGGCAGCATCCTACGAGCAGTACTTC
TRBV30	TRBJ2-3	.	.	CAWNRGTDTQYF	TGTGCCTGGAACAGGGGCACAGATACGCAGTATTTT
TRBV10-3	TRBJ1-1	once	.	CATNRGDTEAFF	TGTGCCACTAACCGGGGTGACACTGAAGCTTTCTTT
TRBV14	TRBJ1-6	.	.	CASSQVYGGQRSPLHF	TGTGCCAGCAGCCAAGTTTACGGGGGTCAACGTTCACCCCTCCACTTT
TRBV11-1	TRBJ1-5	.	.	CASSSRVGGDQPQHF	TGTGCCAGCAGCTCCCGGGTCGGCGGGGATCAGCCCCAGCATTTT
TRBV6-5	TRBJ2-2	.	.	CASRVGTKGGGELFF	TGTGCCAGCAGAGTGGGGACAAAAGGTGGCGGGGAGCTGTTTTTT
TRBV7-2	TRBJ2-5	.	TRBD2	CASRGGLAGETQYF	TGTGCCAGCAGGGGGGGACTAGCGGGAGAGACCCAGTACTTC
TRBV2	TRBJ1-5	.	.	CASSFRAVVIPQHF	TGTGCCAGCAGTTTCAGAGCGGTGGTGATCCCCCAGCATTTT
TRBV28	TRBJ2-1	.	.	CASSPRTQHYNEQFF	TGTGCCAGCAGTCCTCGGACACAGCACTACAATGAGCAGTTCTTC
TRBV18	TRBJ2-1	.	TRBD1	CASSKNLDRGQQFF	TGTGCCAGCTCCAAGAACCTCGACAGGGGTCAGCAGTTCTTC
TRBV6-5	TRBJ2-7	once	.	CASRAGEGYEQYF	TGTGCCAGCAGAGCAGGGGAGGGCTACGAGCAGTACTTC
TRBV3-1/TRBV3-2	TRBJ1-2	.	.	CASSHGQSYGYTF	TGTGCCAGCAGCCACGGACAGTCCTATGGCTACACCTTC
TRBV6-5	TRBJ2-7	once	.	CASSYAREGVPYEQYF	TGTGCCAGCAGTTATGCCAGGGAGGGGGTCCCCTACGAGCAGTACTTC
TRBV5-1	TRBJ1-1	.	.	CASSSYVQGAEAFF	TGCGCCAGCAGCTCCTACGTCCAAGGGGCAGAAGCTTTCTTT
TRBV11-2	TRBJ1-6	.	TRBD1	CASSSRTGWGPLHF	TGTGCCAGCAGCTCCCGGACAGGATGGGGGCCCCTCCACTTT
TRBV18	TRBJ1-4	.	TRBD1	CASSSGQVHNEKLFF	TGTGCCAGCTCATCGGGACAGGTTCATAATGAAAAACTGTTTTTT
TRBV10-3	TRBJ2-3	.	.	CAISGGKGTDTQYF	TGTGCCATCAGTGGGGGCAAAGGTACAGATACGCAGTATTTT